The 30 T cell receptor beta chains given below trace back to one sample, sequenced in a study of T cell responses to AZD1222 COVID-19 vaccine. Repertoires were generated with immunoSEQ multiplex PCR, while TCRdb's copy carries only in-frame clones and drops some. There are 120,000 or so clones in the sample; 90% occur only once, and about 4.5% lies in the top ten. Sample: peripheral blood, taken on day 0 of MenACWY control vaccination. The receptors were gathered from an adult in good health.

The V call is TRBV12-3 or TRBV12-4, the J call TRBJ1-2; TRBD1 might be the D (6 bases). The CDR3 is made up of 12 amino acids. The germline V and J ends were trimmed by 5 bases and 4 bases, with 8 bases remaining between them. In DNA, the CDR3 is TGTGCCAGCAGTCCCAGGGGCTATGGCTACACCTTC. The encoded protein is CASSPRGYGYTF.

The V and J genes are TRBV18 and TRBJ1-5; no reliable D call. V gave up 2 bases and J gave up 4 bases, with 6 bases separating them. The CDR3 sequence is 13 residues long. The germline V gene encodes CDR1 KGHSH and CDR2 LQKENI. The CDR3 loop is CASSPGFNQPQHF. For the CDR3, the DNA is TGTGCCAGCTCACCAGGGTTTAATCAGCCCCAGCATTTT.

The CDR3 loop reads CASSLAGTGGSDTQYF. DNA for the CDR3: TGCGCCAGCAGCTTGGCCGGGACAGGGGGCTCAGATACGCAGTATTTT. The J gene is TRBJ2-3, the V gene TRBV5-1, with 12 nucleotides matching TRBD1. The J segment lost 4 bases and the V segment lost 0 bases, leaving 3 bases of the junction unmatched. CDR1 is SGHRS and CDR2 is YFSETQ in the germline V gene. This CDR3 comprises 16 residues.

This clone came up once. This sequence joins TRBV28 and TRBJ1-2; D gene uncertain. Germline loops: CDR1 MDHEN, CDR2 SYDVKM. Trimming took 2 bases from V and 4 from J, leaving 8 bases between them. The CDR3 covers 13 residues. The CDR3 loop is CASSLGGPYGYTF. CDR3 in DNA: TGTGCCAGCAGTTTAGGAGGGCCCTATGGCTACACCTTC.

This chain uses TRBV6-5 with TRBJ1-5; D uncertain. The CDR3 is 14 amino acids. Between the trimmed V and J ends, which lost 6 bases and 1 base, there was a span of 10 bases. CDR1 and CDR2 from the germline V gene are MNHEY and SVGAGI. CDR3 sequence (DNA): TGTGCCAGCAGGGTCAGTGGGAGCAATCAGCCCCAGCATTTT. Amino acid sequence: CASRVSGSNQPQHF.

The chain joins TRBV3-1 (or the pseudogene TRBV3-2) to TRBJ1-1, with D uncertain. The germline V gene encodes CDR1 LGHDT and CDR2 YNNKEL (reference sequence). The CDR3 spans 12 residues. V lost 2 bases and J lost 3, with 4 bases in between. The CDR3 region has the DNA TGTGCCAGCAGCCAATCCGACACTGAAGCTTTCTTT. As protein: CASSQSDTEAFF.

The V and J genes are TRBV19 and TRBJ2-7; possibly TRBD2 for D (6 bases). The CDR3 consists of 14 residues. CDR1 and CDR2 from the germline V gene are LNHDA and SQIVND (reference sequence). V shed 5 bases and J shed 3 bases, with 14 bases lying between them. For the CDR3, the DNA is TGTGCCAGTAGTGAGGGACTTTCCCTCTACGAGCAGTACTTC. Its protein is CASSEGLSLYEQYF.

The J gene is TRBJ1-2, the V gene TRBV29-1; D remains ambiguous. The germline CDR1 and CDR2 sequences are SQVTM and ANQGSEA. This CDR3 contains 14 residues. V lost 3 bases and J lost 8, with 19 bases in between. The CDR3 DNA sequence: TGCAGCGTTGATGGAACAGAGAGGATTGGAGGCTACACCTTC. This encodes CSVDGTERIGGYTF.

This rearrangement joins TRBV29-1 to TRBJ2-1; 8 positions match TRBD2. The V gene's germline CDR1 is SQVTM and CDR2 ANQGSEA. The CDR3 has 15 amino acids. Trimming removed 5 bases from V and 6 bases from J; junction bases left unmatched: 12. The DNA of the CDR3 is TGCAGCGTTTTCGCCAGCGGGGGAGCCCTCAATGAGCAGTTCTTC. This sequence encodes CSVFASGGALNEQFF.

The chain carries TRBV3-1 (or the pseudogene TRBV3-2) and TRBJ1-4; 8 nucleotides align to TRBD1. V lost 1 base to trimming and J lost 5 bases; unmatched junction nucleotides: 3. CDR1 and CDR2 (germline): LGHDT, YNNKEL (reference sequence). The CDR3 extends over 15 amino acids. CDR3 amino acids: CASSQGTGTNEKLFF. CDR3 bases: TGTGCCAGCAGCCAAGGGACAGGGACGAATGAAAAACTGTTTTTT.

CDR3 sequence: CASSFPRGEDTEAFF. The CDR3 region has the DNA TGTGCCAGCAGCTTTCCCAGGGGTGAAGACACTGAAGCTTTCTTT. The genes are TRBV5-4 and TRBJ1-1; TRBD1 is a possible D gene (6 bases). The germline V gene encodes CDR1 SGHNT and CDR2 YYREEE (reference sequence). The length of the CDR3 is 15 residues. Between the trimmed V and J ends, which lost 2 bases and 3 bases, there was a span of 14 bases. Full variable domain (rest looked up from reference TRBV5-4 and TRBJ1-1): ETGVTQSPTHLIKTRGQQVTLRCSSQSGHNTVSWYQQALGQGPQFIFQYYREEENGRGNFPPRFSGLQFPNYSSELNVNALELDDSALYLCASSFPRGEDTEAFFGQGTRLTVV.

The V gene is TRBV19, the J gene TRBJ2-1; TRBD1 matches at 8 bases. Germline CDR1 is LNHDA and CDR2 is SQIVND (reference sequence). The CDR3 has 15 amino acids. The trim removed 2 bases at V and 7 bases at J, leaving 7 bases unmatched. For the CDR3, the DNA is TGTGCCAGTAGTATATACGGACAGGGCCCGAATGAGCAGTTCTTC. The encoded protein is CASSIYGQGPNEQFF.

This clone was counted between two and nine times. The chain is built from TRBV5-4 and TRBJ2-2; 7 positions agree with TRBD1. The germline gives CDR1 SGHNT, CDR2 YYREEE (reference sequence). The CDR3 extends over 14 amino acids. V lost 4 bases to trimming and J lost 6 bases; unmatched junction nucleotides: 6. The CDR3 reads CASSETGRAGELFF. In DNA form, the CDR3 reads TGTGCCAGCAGCGAGACAGGGCGGGCCGGGGAGCTGTTTTTT.

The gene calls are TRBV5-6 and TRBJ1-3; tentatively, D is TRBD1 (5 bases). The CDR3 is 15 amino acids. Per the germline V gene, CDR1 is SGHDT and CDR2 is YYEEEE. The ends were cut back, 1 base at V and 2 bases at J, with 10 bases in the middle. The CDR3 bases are TGTGCCAGCAGCTTGCCCGGGACGGCTGGAAACACCATATATTTT. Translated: CASSLPGTAGNTIYF.

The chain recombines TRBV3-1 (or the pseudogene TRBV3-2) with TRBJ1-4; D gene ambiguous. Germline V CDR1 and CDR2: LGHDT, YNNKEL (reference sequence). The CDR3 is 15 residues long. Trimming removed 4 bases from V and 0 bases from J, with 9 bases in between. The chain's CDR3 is CASSLGASTNEKLFF. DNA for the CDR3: TGTGCCAGCAGCCTCGGCGCCTCAACTAATGAAAAACTGTTTTTT.

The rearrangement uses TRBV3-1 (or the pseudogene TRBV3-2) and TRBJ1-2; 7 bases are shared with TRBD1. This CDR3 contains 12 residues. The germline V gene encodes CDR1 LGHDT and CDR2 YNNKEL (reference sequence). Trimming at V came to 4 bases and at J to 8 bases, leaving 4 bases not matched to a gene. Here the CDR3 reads CASSLEQGGYTF. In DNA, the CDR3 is TGTGCCAGCAGCCTCGAACAGGGGGGCTACACCTTC.

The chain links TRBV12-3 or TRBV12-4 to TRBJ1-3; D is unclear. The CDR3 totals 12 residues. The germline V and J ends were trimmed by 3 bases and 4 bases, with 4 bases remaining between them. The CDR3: CASSFGGNTIYF. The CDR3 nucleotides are TGTGCCAGCAGTTTTGGAGGAAACACCATATATTTT.

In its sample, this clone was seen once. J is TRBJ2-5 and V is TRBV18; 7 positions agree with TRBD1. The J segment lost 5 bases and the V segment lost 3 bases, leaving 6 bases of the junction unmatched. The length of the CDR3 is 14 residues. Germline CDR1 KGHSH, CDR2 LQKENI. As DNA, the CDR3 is TGTGCCAGCTCACCCGGGACAGCTAGGGAGACCCAGTACTTC. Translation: CASSPGTARETQYF.

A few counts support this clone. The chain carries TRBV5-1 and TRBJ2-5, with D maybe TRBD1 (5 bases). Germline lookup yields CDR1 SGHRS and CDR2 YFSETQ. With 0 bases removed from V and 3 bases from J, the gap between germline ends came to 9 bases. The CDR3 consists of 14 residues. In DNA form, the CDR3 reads TGCGCCAGCAGCTTGGATGGGGCGAAAGAGACCCAGTACTTC. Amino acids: CASSLDGAKETQYF.

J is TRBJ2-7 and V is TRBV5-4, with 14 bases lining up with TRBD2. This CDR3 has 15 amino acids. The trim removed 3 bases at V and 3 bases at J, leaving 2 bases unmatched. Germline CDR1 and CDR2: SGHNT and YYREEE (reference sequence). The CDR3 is CASSSGLAGVYEQYF. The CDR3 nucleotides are TGTGCCAGCAGCTCGGGACTAGCGGGGGTCTACGAGCAGTACTTC.

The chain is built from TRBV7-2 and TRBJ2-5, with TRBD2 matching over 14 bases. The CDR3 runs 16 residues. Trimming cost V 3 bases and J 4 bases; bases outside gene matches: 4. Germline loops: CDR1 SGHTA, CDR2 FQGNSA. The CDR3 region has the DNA TGTGCCAGCAGCTTGACTAGCGGGAGGGTTCGAGAGACCCAGTACTTC. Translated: CASSLTSGRVRETQYF.

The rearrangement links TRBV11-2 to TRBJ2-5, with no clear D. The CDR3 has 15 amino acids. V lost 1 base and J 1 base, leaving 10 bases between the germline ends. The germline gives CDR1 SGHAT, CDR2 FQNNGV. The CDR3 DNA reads TGTGCCAGCAGCTTAGTGTCTATCGGCCAAGAGACCCAGTACTTC. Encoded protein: CASSLVSIGQETQYF.

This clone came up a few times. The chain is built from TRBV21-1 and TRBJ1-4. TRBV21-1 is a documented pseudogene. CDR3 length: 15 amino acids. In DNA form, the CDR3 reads TGTGCCAGCAGCAAAGCGCGGGCCGGTAATGAAAAACTGTTTTTT. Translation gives CASSKARAGNEKLFF.

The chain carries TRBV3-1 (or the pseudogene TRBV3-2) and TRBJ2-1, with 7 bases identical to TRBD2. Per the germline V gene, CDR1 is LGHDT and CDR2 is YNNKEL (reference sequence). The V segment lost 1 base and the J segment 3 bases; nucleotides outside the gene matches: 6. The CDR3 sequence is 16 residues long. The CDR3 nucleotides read TGTGCCAGCAGCCAAGCGGGGGGATCCTTCTACAATGAGCAGTTCTTC. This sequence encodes CASSQAGGSFYNEQFF.

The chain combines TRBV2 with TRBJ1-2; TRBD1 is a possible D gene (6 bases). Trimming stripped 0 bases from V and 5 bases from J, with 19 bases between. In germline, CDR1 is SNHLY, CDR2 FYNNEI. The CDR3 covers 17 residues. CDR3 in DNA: TGTGCCAGCAGTGAAGCGCAGGGGCAGGGGAAGGGGTATGGCTACACCTTC. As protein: CASSEAQGQGKGYGYTF.

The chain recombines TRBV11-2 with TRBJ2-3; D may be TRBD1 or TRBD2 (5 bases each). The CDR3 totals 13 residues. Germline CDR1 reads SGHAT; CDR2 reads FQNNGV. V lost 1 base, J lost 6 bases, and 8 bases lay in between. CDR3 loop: CASSLVGEDTQYF. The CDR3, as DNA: TGTGCCAGCAGCTTAGTGGGGGAGGATACGCAGTATTTT.

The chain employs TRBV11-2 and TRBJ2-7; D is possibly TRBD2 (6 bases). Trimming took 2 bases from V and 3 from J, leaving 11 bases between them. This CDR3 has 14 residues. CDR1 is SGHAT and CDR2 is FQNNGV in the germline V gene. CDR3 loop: CASSLFPGVYEQYV. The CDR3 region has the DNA TGTGCCAGCAGCTTATTCCCGGGGGTCTACGAGCAGTACGTC.

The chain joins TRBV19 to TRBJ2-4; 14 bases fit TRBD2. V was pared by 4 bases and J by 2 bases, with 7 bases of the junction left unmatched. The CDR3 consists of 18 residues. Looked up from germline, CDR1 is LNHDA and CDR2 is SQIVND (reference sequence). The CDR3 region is CASSRTSGGSSTKNIQYF. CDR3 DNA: TGTGCCAGTAGTAGGACTAGCGGGGGGTCTTCAACCAAAAACATTCAGTACTTC.

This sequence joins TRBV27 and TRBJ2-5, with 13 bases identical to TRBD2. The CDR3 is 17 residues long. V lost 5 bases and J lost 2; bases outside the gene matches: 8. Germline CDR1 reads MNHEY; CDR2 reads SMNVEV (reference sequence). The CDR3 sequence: CASSRRLAGGVQETQYF. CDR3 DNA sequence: TGTGCCAGCAGTAGACGACTAGCGGGGGGTGTACAAGAGACCCAGTACTTC.

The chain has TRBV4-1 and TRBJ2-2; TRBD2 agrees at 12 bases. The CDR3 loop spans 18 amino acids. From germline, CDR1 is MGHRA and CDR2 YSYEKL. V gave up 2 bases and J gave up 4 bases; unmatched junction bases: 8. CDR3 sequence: CASSQTQLAGGRTGELFF. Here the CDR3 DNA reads TGCGCCAGCAGCCAAACCCAACTAGCGGGGGGACGCACCGGGGAGCTGTTTTTT.